This TCR beta chain emerged from a study of response to subunit inactivated influenza vaccine. Notes on the study in general: Each seasonal influenza vaccination, the authors suggested, recruits few new T cells.

The table lists this clonotype with a few counts. Antigen specificity is unknown. The CDR3 is 13 amino acids. With V trimmed by 7 bases and J by 6 bases, 9 bases remained unmatched. The V gene's germline CDR1 is ENHRY and CDR2 SYGVKD. TCRdb ran MiXCR on the RT-PCR reads and lists one entry per CDR3 protein. The table has approximately 520,000 distinct CDR3 sequences, about 15% seen once. The rearrangement uses TRBV10-3 and TRBJ2-7; 7 bases are shared with TRBD2. The clonotype was recovered from a man between 50 and 75 years old who received an inactivated influenza vaccine. Specimen: CD4+ T cells sorted from PBMCs, collected 23 to 25 months after vaccination. CDR3 amino acids: CAIMGGARAEQYF. The CDR3 nucleotides read TGTGCCATCATGGGAGGGGCCCGTGCCGAGCAGTACTTC.